The 26 T cell receptor beta chains below were found in one sample sequenced in a study of blood T cells in healthy people across ages. Then a second PCR, running roughly 7 to 11 cycles, was carried out with a sample-barcoded 5' primer and a J-beta primer mix. TCRdb recomputed calls from the 5' RACE reads with MiXCR, one row per CDR3 protein. Seen here are approximately 780,000 distinct CDR3 sequences, approximately 24% observed once, and the top ten hold 3%. The data were also submitted as part of a second study, on T cells of mothers and their children.

The specimen was blood. These receptors all stem from a boy under 18 in good health.

This clonotype was found a few times. In DNA form, the CDR3 reads TGTGCCAGCAGCATGGGACAGGGACCCTCTGGGGCCAACGTCCTGACTTTC. It is translated as CASSMGQGPSGANVLTF. This chain joins TRBV21-1 and TRBJ2-6; the D call in the table, TRBD1, was not verified against the DNA. TRBV21-1 is listed as a pseudogene. The CDR3 covers 17 residues.

The J gene is TRBJ2-2, the V gene TRBV7-9; 9 bases agree with TRBD2. The V gene end was trimmed by 6 bases and the J gene end by 6 bases; junction bases not matched to a gene: 11. This CDR3 spans 16 amino acids. The germline V gene has CDR1 SEHNR and CDR2 FQNEAQ (reference sequence). Here the CDR3 reads CASSRGGLALAGELFF. DNA for the CDR3: TGTGCCAGCAGTCGAGGGGGACTAGCACTCGCCGGGGAGCTGTTTTTT.

A few counts support this clonotype. The rearrangement uses TRBV9 and TRBJ2-5; perhaps TRBD2 as D (5 bases). Per germline, CDR1 SGDLS and CDR2 YYNGEE. V lost 8 bases, J lost 5 bases, and 13 bases lay in between. The CDR3 contains 12 residues. CDR3 sequence (DNA): TGTGCCAGTGAGGGAGACCGGGAGACCCAGTACTTC. It translates to CASEGDRETQYF.

V is TRBV2 and J is TRBJ1-1; unclear D gene. Germline CDR1 is SNHLY and CDR2 is FYNNEI. The CDR3 length is 14 residues. Trimming shortened V by 1 base and J by 1 base, and 7 bases separated the two germline ends. CDR3 nucleotides: TGTGCCAGCAGTGAAGGGCCGGGGAACACTGAAGCTTTCTTT. Translating it yields CASSEGPGNTEAFF.

The chain couples TRBV12-3 or TRBV12-4 to TRBJ2-3; a possible D gene is TRBD1 (5 bases). The CDR3 spans 14 residues. The germline V and J ends were trimmed by 3 bases and 8 bases, with 15 bases remaining between them. The CDR3 spells CASSFESGPGTQYF. Here the CDR3 DNA reads TGTGCCAGCAGTTTTGAATCAGGGCCCGGTACGCAGTATTTT.

This clonotype was seen a handful of times. J is TRBJ2-2 and V is TRBV27; D gene unclear. Trimming removed 5 bases from V and 3 bases from J, with 10 bases in between. The CDR3 has 14 amino acids. Germline V gene data show CDR1 as MNHEY and CDR2 as SMNVEV (reference sequence). CDR3 residues: CASSLFGDTGELFF. In DNA form, the CDR3 reads TGTGCCAGCAGTCTCTTTGGAGACACCGGGGAGCTGTTTTTT.

V usage is TRBV6-1 and J usage is TRBJ2-2, with TRBD1 identical over 7 bases. CDR3 length: 15 amino acids. J gave up 5 bases and V 4 bases, and 7 bases lay outside the gene matches. The germline CDR1 and CDR2 sequences are MNHNS and SASEGT. CDR3 DNA sequence: TGTGCCAGCAGTGGGCCCGGGACAGTTACCGGGGAGCTGTTTTTT. Translating gives CASSGPGTVTGELFF.

The genes are TRBV12-3 or TRBV12-4 and TRBJ2-6, with D possibly TRBD1 on 5 matching bases. V lost 7 bases and J lost 2, with 12 bases in between. The CDR3 spans 15 residues. The chain's CDR3 is CASNLQVTGANVLTF. CDR3 DNA sequence: TGTGCCAGCAACTTACAGGTTACTGGGGCCAACGTCCTGACTTTC.

This clonotype was picked up a small number of times. V usage is TRBV5-1 and J usage is TRBJ2-5; possible D gene TRBD1, 5 bases. Germline lookup yields CDR1 SGHRS and CDR2 YFSETQ. Trimming took off 0 bases at V and 1 base at J, with 10 bases between the two ends. The CDR3 is 15 residues long. Here the CDR3 DNA reads TGCGCCAGCAGCTTGGGTAGGGGAAGCCAAGAGACCCAGTACTTC. This codes for CASSLGRGSQETQYF.

V is TRBV7-2 and J is TRBJ1-2; perhaps TRBD1 as D (5 bases). V dropped 1 base and J dropped 10 bases, with 16 bases sitting between them. The CDR3 is 14 amino acids. CDR1 is SGHTA and CDR2 is FQGNSA in the germline V gene. This CDR3 reads CASSLGQLNYDYTF. The CDR3, as DNA: TGTGCCAGCAGCTTAGGACAGCTTAATTACGACTACACCTTC.

This sequence joins TRBV5-1 and TRBJ2-1; 9 nucleotides agree with TRBD1. This CDR3 spans 15 amino acids. V shed 3 bases and J 8 bases; nucleotides not matched to a gene: 9. Per the germline V gene, CDR1 is SGHRS and CDR2 is YFSETQ. DNA for the CDR3: TGCGCCAGCAGCTCCCTGGGGACAGGGAGCTATGAGCAGTTCTTC. Amino acids: CASSSLGTGSYEQFF.

With respect to this clonotype: In this CDR3 the conserved last residue, phenylalanine or tryptophan, is missing, so a read error is likely. The rearrangement uses TRBV6-2 or TRBV6-3 and TRBJ1-1; D might be TRBD1 (5 bases). CDR3 length: 17 amino acids. V gave up 0 bases and J gave up 5 bases, with 19 bases separating them. From germline, CDR1 is MNHEY and CDR2 SVGEGT. The CDR3 DNA sequence: TGTGCCAGCAGTTACTCGAGGGAACGAGGGGAAAAGACTGAAGCTTTCCTT. Its translation: CASSYSRERGEKTEAFL.

This rearrangement joins TRBV11-2 to TRBJ2-5; D tentatively reads TRBD1 or TRBD2 (6 bases each). Looked up from germline, CDR1 is SGHAT and CDR2 is FQNNGV. Trimming removed 1 base at V and 1 base at J, with 13 bases between. The CDR3 is 16 residues long. In nucleotides, the CDR3 is TGTGCCAGCAGCTTAGGCGGGACACCACTCCAAGAGACCCAGTACTTC. This encodes CASSLGGTPLQETQYF.

V and J are TRBV20-1 and TRBJ1-2, with TRBD1 as a possible D gene (5 bases). The ends were cut back, 6 bases at V and 7 bases at J, with 18 bases in the middle. This CDR3 contains 13 residues. CDR1 is DFQATT, CDR2 SNEGSKA, per germline (reference sequence). The CDR3 bases are TGCAGTGCGTTATGGCAGGGATCGGGTGGCTACACCTTC. Amino acid sequence: CSALWQGSGGYTF.

The chain is built from TRBV20-1 and TRBJ2-3; D uncertain. Trimming removed 3 bases at V and 2 bases at J, with 9 bases between. CDR1 DFQATT and CDR2 SNEGSKA come from the germline V gene (reference sequence). This CDR3 is 13 amino acids long. The CDR3 DNA is TGCAGTGCTAGGAATTACCTCACAGATACGCAGTATTTT. It yields the protein CSARNYLTDTQYF.

V usage is TRBV20-1 and J usage is TRBJ1-3; D is possibly TRBD1 (6 bases). V gave up 1 base and J gave up 0 bases, with 22 bases separating them. The germline V gene has CDR1 DFQATT and CDR2 SNEGSKA (reference sequence). This CDR3 has 19 amino acids. CDR3 DNA sequence: TGCAGTGCTAGAGGGAAAAGGGGGTTTGGAGGGAGCTCTGGAAACACCATATATTTT. Residues: CSARGKRGFGGSSGNTIYF.

In the case of this clonotype: An end of the junction differs from the germline gene, which may be a read error. The rearrangement uses TRBV29-1 and TRBJ2-7; a weak D match, TRBD1 (6 bases). This CDR3 is 13 amino acids long. Germline loops: CDR1 SQVTM, CDR2 ANQGSEA. The CDR3 sequence is CSVETDSSHEQYF. Written as DNA, the CDR3 is TGCAGCGTTGAAACGGACAGCTCCCACGAGCAGTACTTC.

The rearrangement uses TRBV20-1 and TRBJ2-5, with a weak D call TRBD2 (5 bases). The J call may be mistaken, given a closer DNA end match to TRBJ2-1. CDR3 length: 15 amino acids. The germline V gene has CDR1 DFQATT and CDR2 SNEGSKA (reference sequence). The DNA of the CDR3 is TGCAGTGCTCCGTCTAGCTACCGGTATGACAATGAGCAGTTCTTC. Its protein product is CSAPSSYRYDNEQFF.

The gene calls are TRBV7-9 and TRBJ2-7; 7 nucleotides agree with TRBD2. The CDR3 is made up of 14 amino acids. Germline V gives CDR1 SEHNR, CDR2 FQNEAQ (reference sequence). V trimming: 4 bases; J trimming: 3 bases; junction bases outside the gene matches: 6. The CDR3 spells CASSSREGYYEQYF. CDR3 DNA: TGTGCCAGCAGCTCCAGGGAGGGTTACTACGAGCAGTACTTC.

V usage is TRBV28 and J usage is TRBJ2-1; 8 nucleotides agree with TRBD2. The CDR3 spans 19 residues. Trimming at V came to 7 bases and at J to 0 bases, leaving 17 bases not matched to a gene. Germline CDR1 MDHEN, CDR2 SYDVKM. The CDR3 DNA follows: TGTGCCAGCAAATCTACGGGGGGGGTTTTAGGGAGCTCCTACAATGAGCAGTTCTTC. This gives the protein CASKSTGGVLGSSYNEQFF.

The chain has TRBV6-6 and TRBJ2-1, with D hard to call. Germline values: CDR1 MNHNY, CDR2 SVGAGI (reference sequence). This CDR3 is built from 12 residues. V lost 5 bases, J lost 4 bases, and 6 bases lay in between. This CDR3 is CASSTEYNEQFF. The CDR3, as DNA: TGTGCCAGCAGTACGGAGTACAATGAGCAGTTCTTC.

The sample holds a few counts of this clonotype. The rearrangement joins TRBV2 to TRBJ2-5; possible D gene TRBD2, 5 bases. Deletions cut 7 bases from V and 5 bases from J, with 20 bases between. The CDR3 loop spans 15 amino acids. CDR1 and CDR2 from the germline V gene are SNHLY and FYNNEI. This CDR3 reads CASTTTRSGGETQYF. CDR3 nucleotides: TGTGCCAGCACCACGACGAGGTCCGGCGGGGAGACCCAGTACTTC.

The table lists this clonotype with many counts. The rearrangement uses TRBV18 and TRBJ2-5; 7 bases agree with TRBD1. The CDR3 has 14 residues. Losses at the gene ends were 0 bases for V and 5 bases for J; bases not matched to a gene: 3. Germline CDR1 is KGHSH and CDR2 is LQKENI. The CDR3 here is CASSPPGTAETQYF. The CDR3 DNA is TGTGCCAGCTCACCACCCGGGACAGCGGAGACCCAGTACTTC.

This clonotype came up many times. The chain uses TRBV7-9 and TRBJ2-6; D not certain. V shed 5 bases and J shed 2 bases, with 10 bases lying between them. The CDR3 loop spans 15 amino acids. Germline V gene data show CDR1 as SEHNR and CDR2 as FQNEAQ (reference sequence). Here the CDR3 reads CASSPRWAGANVLTF. The CDR3, as DNA: TGTGCCAGCAGCCCCCGTTGGGCTGGGGCCAACGTCCTGACTTTC.

This clonotype was seen a few times. The chain recombines TRBV2 with TRBJ2-5; no clear D gene. Germline CDR1 reads SNHLY; CDR2 reads FYNNEI. This CDR3 region has 12 residues. Trimming removed 8 bases from V and 5 bases from J, with 12 bases in between. DNA for the CDR3: TGTGCCAGCTCCGGGCGGCGGGAGACCCAGTACTTC. This codes for CASSGRRETQYF.

The table lists this clonotype with a few counts. The chain has TRBV28 and TRBJ2-2, with D possibly matching TRBD1 (5 bases). V gave up 6 bases and J gave up 2 bases, with 7 bases separating them. Germline V gene lookup returns CDR1 MDHEN and CDR2 SYDVKM. The CDR3 sequence is 13 residues long. The CDR3 is CASRQANTGELFF. CDR3 DNA: TGTGCCAGCAGACAGGCTAACACCGGGGAGCTGTTTTTT. The variable domain in full, completed from reference TRBV28 and TRBJ2-2, reads DVKVTQSSRYLVKRTGEKVFLECVQDMDHENMFWYRQDPGLGLRLIYFSYDVKMKEKGDIPEGYSVSREKKERFSLILESASTNQTSMYLCASRQANTGELFFGEGSRLTVL.